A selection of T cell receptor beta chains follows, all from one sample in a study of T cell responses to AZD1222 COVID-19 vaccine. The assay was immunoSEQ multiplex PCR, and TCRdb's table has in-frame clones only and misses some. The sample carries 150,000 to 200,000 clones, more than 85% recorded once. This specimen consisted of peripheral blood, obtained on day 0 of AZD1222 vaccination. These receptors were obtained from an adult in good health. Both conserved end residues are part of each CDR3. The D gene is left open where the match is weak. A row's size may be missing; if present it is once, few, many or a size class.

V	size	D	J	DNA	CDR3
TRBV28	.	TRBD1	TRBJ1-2	TGTGCCAGCGGGGCCCCACAGGGGGCGAGGTATGGCTACACCTTC	CASGAPQGARYGYTF
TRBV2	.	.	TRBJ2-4	TGTGCCAGCAGGCAACTGGGGCTCAGGGTTCAGTACTTC	CASRQLGLRVQYF
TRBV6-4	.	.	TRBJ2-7	TGTGCCAGCAGTACGTACGACAGGTTCTCCTACGAGCAGTACTTC	CASSTYDRFSYEQYF
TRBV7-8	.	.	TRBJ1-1	TGTGCCAGCAGCTTAGAGGGAGGGCTGACTGAAGCTTTCTTT	CASSLEGGLTEAFF
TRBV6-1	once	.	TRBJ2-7	TGTGCCAGCAGTGATGTTGGGGGAAAACAGTACTTC	CASSDVGGKQYF
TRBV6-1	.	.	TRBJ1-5	TGTGCCAGCAGTGATATTGGCTTTAGCAATCAGCCCCAGCATTTT	CASSDIGFSNQPQHF
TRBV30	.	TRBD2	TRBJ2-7	TGTGCCCTGCTGACTAGCGGGAGGGCCTTCGAGCAGTACTTC	CALLTSGRAFEQYF
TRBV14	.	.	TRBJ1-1	TGTGCCAGCAGCCAAGAGCGTGGGAGCACTGAAGCTTTCTTT	CASSQERGSTEAFF
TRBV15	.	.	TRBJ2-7	TGTGCCACCAGCAGAGAAGGTAACAGCTACGAGCAGTACTTC	CATSREGNSYEQYF
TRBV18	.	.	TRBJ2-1	TGTGCCAGCTCATTTGGATACAATGAGCAGTTCTTC	CASSFGYNEQFF
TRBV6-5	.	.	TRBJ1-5	TGTGCCAGCAGTAATCAGGGGTCCCAGCCCCAGCATTTT	CASSNQGSQPQHF
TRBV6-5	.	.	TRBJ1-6	TGTGCCAGCAGTCGACTCGAGGGTTCTAATTCACCCCTCCACTTT	CASSRLEGSNSPLHF
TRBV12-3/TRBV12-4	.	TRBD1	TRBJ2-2	TGTGCCAGCAGCCGGACAGGGACCGGGGAGCTGTTTTTT	CASSRTGTGELFF
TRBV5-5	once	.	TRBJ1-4	TGTGCCAGCAGCTTGGTGTTTGATGAAAAACTGTTTTTT	CASSLVFDEKLFF
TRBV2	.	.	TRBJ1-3	TGTGCCAGCTCTATGTCTGGAAACACCATATATTTT	CASSMSGNTIYF
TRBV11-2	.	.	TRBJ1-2	TGTGCCAGCAGCTTTATGGGGGATGGCTACACCTTC	CASSFMGDGYTF
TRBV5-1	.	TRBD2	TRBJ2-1	TGCGCCAGCAGCTTGGTCCCGGGACTAGCGGGGGGGCCCGGCAATGAGCAGTTCTTC	CASSLVPGLAGGPGNEQFF
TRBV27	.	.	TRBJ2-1	TGTGCCAGCAGTTCAATGACAGTCAAATCCTACAATGAGCAGTTCTTC	CASSSMTVKSYNEQFF